This TCR beta chain is from a study of vaccination and CD4 T cells after COVID-19. Across the study: Nasal swab PCR had shown SARS-CoV-2 positivity in the convalescent patients (about 9 mild cases, one severe case).

Oncomine TCR Beta short-read sequencing was applied to DNA from cultured CD4+ T cells. TCRdb passed the PCR reads through MiXCR, listing each CDR3 protein once. The table includes roughly 16,000 distinct CDR3 sequences, 26% detected once. Treatment in this sample: roughly 11-day PBMC culture with coronavirus spike peptide pools or control peptides (ViraFEST assay). Cell culture was performed with roughly 1.8 million PBMCs per well in the presence of approximately 9.8 IU/ml IL-2 and roughly 9.7 ug/ml peptide pools. Turning to this clonotype: Its specificity is not known.

The clonotype comes from a human donor with COVID-19. Material for sequencing was cultured CD4+ T cells from blood.

The DNA for the CDR3 is TGTGCCAGCAGCTTACAGGACAACTATGGCTACACCTTC. Encoded protein: CASSLQDNYGYTF. This rearrangement joins TRBV7-9 to TRBJ1-2; D is unclear. This CDR3 is 13 amino acids long. The germline V and J ends were trimmed by 2 bases and 2 bases, with 6 bases remaining between them. Germline V gives CDR1 SEHNR, CDR2 FQNEAQ (reference sequence). The full variable domain, in which reference TRBV7-9 and TRBJ1-2 provide the parts outside the CDR3, is DTGVSQNPRHKITKRGQNVTFRCDPISEHNRLYWYRQTLGQGPEFLTYFQNEAQLEKSRLLSDRFSAERPKGSFSTLEIQRTEQGDSAMYLCASSLQDNYGYTFGSGTRLTVV.